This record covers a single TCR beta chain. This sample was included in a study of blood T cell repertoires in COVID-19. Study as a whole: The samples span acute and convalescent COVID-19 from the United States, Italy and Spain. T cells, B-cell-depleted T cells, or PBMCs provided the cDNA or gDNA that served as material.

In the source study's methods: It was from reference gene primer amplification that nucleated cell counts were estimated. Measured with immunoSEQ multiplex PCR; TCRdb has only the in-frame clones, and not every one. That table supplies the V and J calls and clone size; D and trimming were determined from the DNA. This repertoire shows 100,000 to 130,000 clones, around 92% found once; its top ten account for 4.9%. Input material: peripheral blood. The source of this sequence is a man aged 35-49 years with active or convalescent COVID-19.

Here the CDR3 DNA reads TGTGCCAGCACCCACCCCCTGACAGGAACTCATGAGCAGTACTTC. Protein sequence: CASTHPLTGTHEQYF. The rearrangement joins TRBV7-9 to TRBJ2-7; the D gene is possibly TRBD1 (6 bases). The V gene lost 7 bases and the J gene lost 7 bases, with 23 bases spanning the gap. CDR3 length: 15 amino acids. Per germline, CDR1 SEHNR and CDR2 FQNEAQ (reference sequence).